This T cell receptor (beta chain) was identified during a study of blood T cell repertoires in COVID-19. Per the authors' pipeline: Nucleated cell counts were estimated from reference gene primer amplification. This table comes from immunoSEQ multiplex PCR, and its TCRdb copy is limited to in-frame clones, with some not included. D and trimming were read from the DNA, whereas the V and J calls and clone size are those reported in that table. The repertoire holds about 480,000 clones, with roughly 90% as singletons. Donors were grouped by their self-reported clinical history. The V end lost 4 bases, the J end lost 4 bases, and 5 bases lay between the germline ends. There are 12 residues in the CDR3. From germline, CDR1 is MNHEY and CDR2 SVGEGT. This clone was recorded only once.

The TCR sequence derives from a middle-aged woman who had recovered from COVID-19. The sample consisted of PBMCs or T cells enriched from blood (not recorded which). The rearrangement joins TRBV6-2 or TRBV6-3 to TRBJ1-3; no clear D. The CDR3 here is CASSFLGNTIYF. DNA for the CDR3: TGTGCCAGCAGTTTTCTGGGAAACACCATATATTTT.